This entry is about one T cell receptor (beta chain). TCRdb recomputed calls from the reads with MiXCR, one row per CDR3 protein. The data contain around 530,000 distinct CDR3 sequences, 15% to 20% of them singletons. Trimming took 7 bases from V and 0 from J, leaving 3 bases between them. The germline V gene has CDR1 LNHDA and CDR2 SQIVND (reference sequence). This CDR3 has 11 residues. The data were obtained in a study of T cell repertoires in cytomegalovirus infection. The wider study: Through public TCR beta signatures, both CMV infection and matching HLA type were indicated.

V usage is TRBV19 and J usage is TRBJ1-1; D uncertain. The sample was CD8+ T cells from PBMCs. The receptor's source is a human donor in good health (CMV status not recorded). Some clones in this sample may be carry-over from other donors' samples. CDR3 amino acids: CASTMNTEAFF. The CDR3, as DNA: TGTGCCAGTACAATGAACACTGAAGCTTTCTTT.